What follows describes a single TCR beta chain. This record comes from a study of tumor-infiltrating lymphocytes in oesophageal squamous cell carcinoma. TCRdb analysed the PCR reads with MiXCR anew, one entry per CDR3 protein. The sample has tens of thousands of distinct CDR3 sequences; 30% to 40% are singletons. Germline V lookup: CDR1 SGHVS, CDR2 FQNEAQ. Trimming took 5 bases from V and 11 from J, leaving 19 bases between them. The length of the CDR3 is 13 residues. The sequencing input was esophageal tumor tissue. The sequence came from a male donor with esophageal squamous cell carcinoma. The chain links TRBV7-8 to TRBJ2-7, with a weak D call TRBD1 (6 bases). The CDR3 sequence is CASSSRTAPREYF. The CDR3 DNA follows: TGTGCCAGCAGCAGCAGGACAGCCCCCCGGGAGTACTTC.